This TCR beta chain appears in the sequencing data of a study of blood T cell repertoires in COVID-19. Remarks on this clone: Other DNA sequences from this sample encode an identical CDR3 as well.

Profiling relied on immunoSEQ multiplex PCR, and the TCRdb table lists in-frame clones only, not all of them. The repertoire holds a few hundred thousand clones, with 70% to 85% as singletons. Germline CDR1 is SGHRS and CDR2 is YFSETQ. Deletions cut 0 bases from V and 3 bases from J, with 8 bases between. This CDR3 region has 14 residues. The sequencing sample was made of peripheral blood. V is TRBV5-1 and J is TRBJ2-3, with D tentatively TRBD2 (6 bases). The source of this sequence is a human donor with COVID-19, enrolled during active disease. The donor label of this sample is uncertain. The CDR3: CASSLVTSTDTQYF. CDR3 bases: TGCGCCAGCAGCTTGGTGACTAGTACAGATACGCAGTATTTT. Based on the CDR3 plus reference TRBV5-1 and TRBJ2-3, the full variable domain is KAGVTQTPRYLIKTRGQQVTLSCSPISGHRSVSWYQQTPGQGLQFLFEYFSETQRNKGNFPGRFSGRQFSNSRSEMNVSTLELGDSALYLCASSLVTSTDTQYFGPGTRLTVL.